The subject of this entry is one T cell receptor beta chain. This record comes from a study of technical replicates of blood from several donors. Here immunoSEQ multiplex PCR was the method, and the copy in TCRdb shows in-frame clones only, minus some. The table lists 60,000 to 80,000 clones, just over 90% of them singletons, with roughly 4.7% in the top ten. Unmatched junction bases numbered 9, after V lost 7 bases and J lost 5 bases. CDR1 is ENHRY and CDR2 is SYGVKD in the germline V gene. The CDR3 consists of 14 residues. This receptor was taken from a human donor in good health. Some clones in this sample may be carry-over from other donors' samples. The rearrangement uses TRBV10-3 and TRBJ2-7; 9 positions match TRBD1. Sample: PBMCs. CDR3: CAIKTGGSQNEQYF. CDR3 DNA: TGTGCCATCAAGACAGGGGGAAGTCAGAACGAGCAGTACTTC.